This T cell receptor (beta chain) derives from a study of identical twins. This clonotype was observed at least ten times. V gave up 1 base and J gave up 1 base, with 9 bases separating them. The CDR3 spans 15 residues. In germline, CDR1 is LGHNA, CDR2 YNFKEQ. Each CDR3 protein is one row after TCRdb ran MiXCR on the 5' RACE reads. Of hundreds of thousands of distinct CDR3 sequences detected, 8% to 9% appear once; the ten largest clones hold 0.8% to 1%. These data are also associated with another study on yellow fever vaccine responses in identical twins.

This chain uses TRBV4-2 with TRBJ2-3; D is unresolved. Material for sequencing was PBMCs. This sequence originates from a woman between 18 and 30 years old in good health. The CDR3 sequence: CASSQVESGTDTQYF. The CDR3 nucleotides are TGTGCCAGCAGCCAAGTTGAATCTGGCACAGATACGCAGTATTTT.